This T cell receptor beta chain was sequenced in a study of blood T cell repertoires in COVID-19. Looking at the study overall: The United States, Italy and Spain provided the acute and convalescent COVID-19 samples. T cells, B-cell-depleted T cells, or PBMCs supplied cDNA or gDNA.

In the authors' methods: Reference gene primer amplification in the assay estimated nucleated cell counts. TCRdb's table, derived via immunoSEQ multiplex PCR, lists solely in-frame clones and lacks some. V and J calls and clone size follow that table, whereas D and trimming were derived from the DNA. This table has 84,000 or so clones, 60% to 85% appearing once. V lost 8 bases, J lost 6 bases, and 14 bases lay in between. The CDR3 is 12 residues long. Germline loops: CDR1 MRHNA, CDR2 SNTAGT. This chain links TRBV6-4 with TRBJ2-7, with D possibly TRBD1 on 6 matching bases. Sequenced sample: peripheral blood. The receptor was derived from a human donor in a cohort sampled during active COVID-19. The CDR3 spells CASGKTGLEQYF. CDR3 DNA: TGTGCCAGCGGCAAGACAGGCCTCGAGCAGTACTTC.